A single sample gave rise to the 32 T cell receptor beta chains below, sequenced in a study of OX40 agonist ivuxolimab in advanced cancers. Only in-frame clones appear in the TCRdb table, and some are missing; sequencing was by immunoSEQ multiplex PCR. The profile covers about 36,000 clones, with 60% to 80% appearing a single time and roughly a fifth taken by the ten largest. The sample consisted of CD4+ or CD8+ T cells sorted from blood, taken in a trial of the OX40 agonist ivuxolimab. All receptors come from an adult with an advanced solid tumor such as melanoma, head and neck, liver or kidney cancer.

The CDR3 is CASSEARGQYYGYTF. The CDR3 nucleotides read TGTGCCAGCAGTGAAGCGCGAGGGCAATACTATGGCTACACCTTC. The V gene is TRBV2, the J gene TRBJ1-2, with D hard to call. This CDR3 has 15 residues. The V gene's germline CDR1 is SNHLY and CDR2 FYNNEI. Trimming left V 0 bases short and J 3 bases short, with 11 bases between.

The J gene is TRBJ2-7, the V gene TRBV6-1, with 9 bases that match TRBD2. Trimming took 4 bases from V and 4 from J; bases not matched to a gene: 5. Looked up from germline, CDR1 is MNHNS and CDR2 is SASEGT. CDR3 length: 14 residues. The CDR3 region has the DNA TGTGCCAGCAGTGTTAGCGGGAGCGGGTACGAGCAGTACTTC. Translating gives CASSVSGSGYEQYF.

This chain uses TRBV28 with TRBJ2-1; 11 bases align to TRBD2. The ends lost 3 bases at V and 8 bases at J; junction bases unmatched: 6. Germline V lookup: CDR1 MDHEN, CDR2 SYDVKM. The CDR3 runs 15 residues. The CDR3 is CASSFSTSGADEQFF. In nucleotides, the CDR3 is TGTGCCAGCAGTTTTTCGACTAGCGGGGCGGATGAGCAGTTCTTC.

The J gene is TRBJ2-1, the V gene TRBV27; D gene uncertain. The ends were cut back, 6 bases at V and 1 base at J, with 7 bases in the middle. The CDR3 has 13 amino acids. Germline CDR1 is MNHEY and CDR2 is SMNVEV (reference sequence). DNA of the CDR3: TGTGCCAGCAGCAAGGGATCCTACAATGAGCAGTTCTTC. Protein product: CASSKGSYNEQFF.

J is TRBJ2-7 and V is TRBV2; D is possibly TRBD1 (5 bases). Germline CDR1 is SNHLY and CDR2 is FYNNEI. V was clipped by 4 bases and J by 4 bases, with 11 bases between them. This CDR3 has 13 amino acids. The CDR3 loop is CASSVPGHYEQYF. In DNA, the CDR3 is TGTGCCAGCAGTGTACCCGGACATTACGAGCAGTACTTC.

The chain links TRBV28 to TRBJ1-2; 7 bases match TRBD1. The CDR3 consists of 14 residues. Germline trimming cut 2 bases from V and 3 bases from J; bases unmatched to any gene: 3. CDR1 and CDR2 (germline): MDHEN, SYDVKM. The CDR3: CASSLQGGYYGYTF. In DNA form, the CDR3 reads TGTGCCAGCAGTTTACAGGGGGGGTACTATGGCTACACCTTC.

The CDR3 sequence: CASSLELDFPDTQYF. The CDR3 coding sequence is TGTGCCAGCAGCTTAGAACTAGATTTTCCAGATACGCAGTATTTT. The chain carries TRBV13 and TRBJ2-3; D is perhaps TRBD2 (5 bases). The germline V and J ends were trimmed by 1 base and 4 bases, with 12 bases remaining between them. The CDR3 contains 15 residues. Looked up from germline, CDR1 is PRHDT and CDR2 is FYEKMQ (reference sequence).

The gene calls are TRBV9 and TRBJ2-3, with a tentative D call TRBD1 (6 bases). CDR3 length: 12 amino acids. Germline CDR1 SGDLS, CDR2 YYNGEE. Trimming took 0 bases from V and 9 from J, leaving 8 bases between them. Here the CDR3 reads CASSVDGTTQYF. The CDR3 DNA reads as TGTGCCAGCAGCGTAGACGGGACAACGCAGTATTTT. The full variable domain, completed using reference TRBV9 and TRBJ2-3, is DSGVTQTPKHLITATGQRVTLRCSPRSGDLSVYWYQQSLDQGLQFLIQYYNGEERAKGNILERFSAQQFPDLHSELNLSSLELGDSALYFCASSVDGTTQYFGPGTRLTVL.

The chain is built from TRBV6-1 and TRBJ2-7, with a tentative D call TRBD1 (5 bases). This CDR3 comprises 14 residues. Trimming took 1 base from V and 4 from J, leaving 11 bases between them. Germline loops: CDR1 MNHNS, CDR2 SASEGT. The CDR3 protein is CASSEVNRKYEQYF. The CDR3 coding sequence is TGTGCCAGCAGTGAAGTTAACAGGAAGTACGAGCAGTACTTC.

The V call is TRBV28, the J call TRBJ2-7; 7 positions match TRBD1. Germline assignment: CDR1 MDHEN and CDR2 SYDVKM. Germline trimming cut 11 bases from V and 6 bases from J; bases unmatched to any gene: 16. The CDR3 totals 14 residues. The CDR3 protein is CAVRTGTETSEQYF. DNA for the CDR3: TGTGCCGTCCGGACCGGGACAGAGACCTCCGAGCAGTACTTC.

This clone appeared once. The V call is TRBV6-1, the J call TRBJ2-5; 14 bases map to TRBD2. CDR3 length equals 15 residues. Trimming at V came to 6 bases and at J to 5 bases, leaving 5 bases not matched to a gene. Germline CDR1 and CDR2: MNHNS and SASEGT. The CDR3 sequence: CASSLGTSGGETQYF. The DNA for the CDR3 is TGTGCCAGCAGCCTTGGGACTAGCGGGGGTGAGACCCAGTACTTC.

V usage is TRBV6-6 and J usage is TRBJ1-4; perhaps TRBD1 as D (6 bases). Trimming pared 6 bases from V and 7 bases from J, leaving 15 bases between. The CDR3 is made up of 14 amino acids. Germline CDR1 and CDR2: MNHNY and SVGAGI (reference sequence). This CDR3 is CASRDSMETEKLFF. CDR3 nucleotides: TGTGCCAGCAGGGACAGCATGGAGACTGAAAAACTGTTTTTT.

V usage is TRBV7-2 and J usage is TRBJ1-1, with 8 positions matching TRBD1. The length of the CDR3 is 16 residues. With 1 base clipped from V and 2 bases from J, the junction kept 6 bases outside the gene matches. The germline V gene encodes CDR1 SGHTA and CDR2 FQGNSA. The DNA of the CDR3 is TGTGCCAGCAGCTTAGGAGGGGACAGGACCAACACTGAAGCTTTCTTT. It encodes CASSLGGDRTNTEAFF. The entire variable domain, with the rest obtained from reference TRBV7-2 and TRBJ1-1, is as follows: GAGVSQSPSNKVTEKGKDVELRCDPISGHTALYWYRQSLGQGLEFLIYFQGNSAPDKSGLPSDRFSAERTGGSVSTLTIQRTQQEDSAVYLCASSLGGDRTNTEAFFGQGTRLTVV.

This clone showed up just a few times. V is TRBV19 and J is TRBJ1-1; D gene uncertain. The CDR3 contains 12 residues. With 7 bases removed from V and 2 bases from J, the gap between germline ends came to 8 bases. Germline V lookup: CDR1 LNHDA, CDR2 SQIVND (reference sequence). As DNA, the CDR3 is TGTGCCAGTATAAGAGCTAACACTGAAGCTTTCTTT. This translates into CASIRANTEAFF.

In regard to this clone: The sample carries other DNA sequences with the same CDR3. The J gene is TRBJ2-3, the V gene TRBV28, with no clear D. CDR1 MDHEN and CDR2 SYDVKM come from the germline V gene. Trimming left V 3 bases short and J 4 bases short, with 14 bases between. There are 15 residues in the CDR3. CDR3 amino acids: CASSLLGLGADTQYF. DNA of the CDR3: TGTGCCAGCAGTTTGTTGGGTCTCGGCGCAGATACGCAGTATTTT.

The chain links TRBV6-5 to TRBJ2-7; perhaps TRBD1 as D (6 bases). The V gene's germline CDR1 is MNHEY and CDR2 SVGAGI. The ends were cut back, 2 bases at V and 3 bases at J, with 14 bases in the middle. The CDR3 runs to 15 residues. For the CDR3, the DNA is TGTGCCAGCAGTTACATGACAGGAGGCGGCTACGAGCAGTACTTC. Translating it yields CASSYMTGGGYEQYF.

The chain recombines TRBV5-4 with TRBJ2-5; 9 nucleotides match TRBD1. V lost 4 bases, J lost 1 base, and 5 bases stayed unmatched. The CDR3 extends over 15 amino acids. The germline V gene has CDR1 SGHNT and CDR2 YYREEE (reference sequence). CDR3 sequence (DNA): TGTGCCAGCAGCGACTGGACAGGGGTCCAAGAGACCCAGTACTTC. It translates to CASSDWTGVQETQYF. Using reference TRBV5-4 and TRBJ2-5 for the parts outside the CDR3, the full variable domain is ETGVTQSPTHLIKTRGQQVTLRCSSQSGHNTVSWYQQALGQGPQFIFQYYREEENGRGNFPPRFSGLQFPNYSSELNVNALELDDSALYLCASSDWTGVQETQYFGPGTRLLVL.

The J gene is TRBJ1-2, the V gene TRBV6-1; possibly TRBD1 for D (5 bases). V lost 9 bases and J 0 bases, leaving 14 bases between the germline ends. CDR1 is MNHNS, CDR2 SASEGT, per germline. The CDR3 spans 14 residues. CDR3 DNA: TGTGCCAGTTGGGCTGGGGGGACTAACTATGGCTACACCTTC. It encodes CASWAGGTNYGYTF.

J is TRBJ1-2 and V is TRBV7-9; TRBD1 matches at 7 bases. The CDR3 has 13 amino acids. J gave up 8 bases and V 5 bases, and 8 bases lay outside the gene matches. The V gene's germline CDR1 is SEHNR and CDR2 FQNEAQ (reference sequence). CDR3 region: CASSDPQGTGYTF. DNA of the CDR3: TGTGCCAGCAGCGACCCACAGGGGACCGGCTACACCTTC.

The genes are TRBV28 and TRBJ2-1; D gene ambiguous. The V end lost 5 bases, the J end lost 9 bases, and 29 bases lay between the germline ends. The CDR3 is 18 residues long. Germline V gene sequence: CDR1 MDHEN, CDR2 SYDVKM. CDR3 nucleotides: TGTGCCAGCAGTCCTACTGATGACCTCTCCTCCTTCCTGTTTGAGCAGTTCTTC. Its translation is CASSPTDDLSSFLFEQFF.

J is TRBJ2-1 and V is TRBV25-1; 9 bases align to TRBD1. The trim removed 2 bases at V and 7 bases at J, leaving 0 bases unmatched. Per the germline V gene, CDR1 is MGHDK and CDR2 is SYGVNS. The CDR3 has 13 amino acids. The CDR3 region is CASSEGTGNEQFF. The DNA for the CDR3 is TGTGCCAGCAGTGAAGGGACAGGGAATGAGCAGTTCTTC.

This chain connects TRBV11-2 to TRBJ2-7; TRBD1 agrees at 9 bases. Unmatched junction bases numbered 8, after V lost 5 bases and J lost 6 bases. Germline V gene lookup returns CDR1 SGHAT and CDR2 FQNNGV. There are 14 residues in the CDR3. The chain's CDR3 is CASSPTGGRLEQYF. CDR3 bases: TGTGCCAGCAGCCCGACAGGGGGAAGGCTCGAGCAGTACTTC.

V gene TRBV4-2 combines with J gene TRBJ1-5, with a possible D match to TRBD1 (5 bases). This CDR3 has 15 amino acids. The V gene's germline CDR1 is LGHNA and CDR2 YNFKEQ. Trimming removed 0 bases at V and 1 base at J, with 7 bases between. In nucleotides, the CDR3 is TGTGCCAGCAGCCAAGATCGGGGGAGCAATCAGCCCCAGCATTTT. Protein product: CASSQDRGSNQPQHF.

The chain couples TRBV7-2 to TRBJ2-7; D might be TRBD1 (5 bases). Germline V gene sequence: CDR1 SGHTA, CDR2 FQGNSA. The ends were cut back, 5 bases at V and 2 bases at J, with 10 bases in the middle. CDR3 length: 13 residues. The chain's CDR3 is CASSRTWAYEQYF. Written as DNA, the CDR3 is TGTGCCAGCAGCCGGACATGGGCCTACGAGCAGTACTTC.

This clone was picked up one time. The chain employs TRBV19 and TRBJ2-7; TRBD1 or TRBD2 may be the D gene (6 bases each). Looked up from germline, CDR1 is LNHDA and CDR2 is SQIVND (reference sequence). Deletions cut 0 bases from V and 3 bases from J, with 9 bases between. CDR3 size: 14 residues. The CDR3 spells CASSIERGDYEQYF. The DNA of the CDR3 is TGTGCCAGTAGTATAGAAAGGGGGGACTACGAGCAGTACTTC.

The chain carries TRBV5-1 and TRBJ2-1; TRBD1 matches at 8 bases. Germline trimming cut 6 bases from V and 7 bases from J; bases unmatched to any gene: 12. The CDR3 consists of 15 residues. CDR1 SGHRS and CDR2 YFSETQ come from the germline V gene. The CDR3: CASTPGQGGRNEQFF. CDR3 coding DNA: TGCGCCAGCACGCCAGGACAGGGTGGAAGGAATGAGCAGTTCTTC.

This rearrangement joins TRBV4-1 to TRBJ1-5, with 7 bases identical to TRBD1. The CDR3 spans 14 residues. CDR1 is MGHRA, CDR2 YSYEKL, per germline. V gave up 1 base and J gave up 7 bases; unmatched junction bases: 4. The CDR3 sequence is CASSQVAGGQPQHF. The DNA for the CDR3 is TGCGCCAGCAGCCAAGTAGCAGGGGGACAGCCCCAGCATTTT.

This chain joins TRBV28 and TRBJ2-7, with TRBD2 as a possible D gene (6 bases). Trimming left V 8 bases short and J 3 bases short, with 20 bases between. CDR3 length equals 15 residues. Germline loops: CDR1 MDHEN, CDR2 SYDVKM. This CDR3 is CASEPPTRESYEQYF. In DNA, the CDR3 is TGTGCCAGCGAACCACCTACACGGGAGAGCTACGAGCAGTACTTC.

The CDR3 is CASSQVHGDYGYTF. The CDR3 DNA sequence: TGTGCCAGCAGCCAAGTTCACGGGGACTATGGCTACACCTTC. The chain recombines TRBV4-2 with TRBJ1-2, with D unresolved. The CDR3 extends over 14 amino acids. The germline V gene encodes CDR1 LGHNA and CDR2 YNFKEQ. V was shortened by 1 base and J by 3 bases, with 9 bases between the two germline ends.

About this clone itself: A read error may produce the germline difference seen at one junction end. V gene TRBV7-9 combines with J gene TRBJ2-7; TRBD1 might be the D (5 bases). The CDR3 has 13 amino acids. CDR1 is SEHNR and CDR2 is FQNEAQ in the germline V gene (reference sequence). CDR3 sequence reads: CASSRFTGYEQYF. The CDR3 DNA reads TGCGCCAGCAGCCGGTTTACAGGCTACGAGCAGTACTTC.

The genes are TRBV9 and TRBJ1-6; possible D gene TRBD1, 5 bases. Germline values: CDR1 SGDLS, CDR2 YYNGEE. The V end was cut by 3 bases, the J end by 7 bases, with 14 bases between. The CDR3 sequence is 15 residues long. For the CDR3, the DNA is TGTGCCAGCAGCGCGGCGGCGGGACTAAATTCACCCCTCCACTTT. It is translated as CASSAAAGLNSPLHF.

In regard to this clone: The sample has other DNA sequences that encode this CDR3 too. The J gene is TRBJ2-7, the V gene TRBV9; D gene ambiguous. The CDR3 loop spans 13 amino acids. V was shortened by 0 bases and J by 3 bases, with 7 bases between the two germline ends. Germline values: CDR1 SGDLS, CDR2 YYNGEE. CDR3 residues: CASSVGAGYEQYF. The CDR3 bases are TGTGCCAGCAGCGTAGGAGCCGGCTACGAGCAGTACTTC.